The clone carrying this TCR beta chain was detected a few times. These data belong to a study of early T cells in non-severe SARS-CoV-2 infection. Each CDR3 protein gets one entry after TCRdb re-called the 5' RACE reads with MiXCR. The sample includes 45,000 to 55,000 distinct CDR3 sequences, 11% of them seen just once. V lost 7 bases, J lost 2 bases, and 14 bases lay in between. In germline, CDR1 is MDHEN, CDR2 SYDVKM. The CDR3 has 14 amino acids. The chain carries TRBV28 and TRBJ1-2, with a weak D call TRBD1 (6 bases). Input material: whole blood. This TCR was sampled from an adult who was a healthcare worker with PCR-confirmed SARS-CoV-2 infection or an uninfected control (not recorded which). CDR3 in DNA: TGTGCCAGCAAAGCGCACGGGGGCAACTATGGCTACACCTTC. Its translation is CASKAHGGNYGYTF.